The 4 T cell receptor beta chains reported below all come from one sample, sequenced in a study of T cell changes during pregnancy in multiple sclerosis. Clones were read by immunoSEQ multiplex PCR, and TCRdb kept only the in-frame ones, dropping some. This sample has approximately 70,000 clones, with 91% found just once. Sequencing was performed on peripheral blood, taken in the third trimester of pregnancy. Source of these receptors: a female donor in good health, enrolled as a control in a pregnancy study.

The rearrangement joins TRBV7-9 to TRBJ1-2, with no clear D. V gave up 2 bases and J gave up 2 bases, with 9 bases separating them. This CDR3 has 14 residues. The germline V gene encodes CDR1 SEHNR and CDR2 FQNEAQ (reference sequence). CDR3 region: CASSLQRGNYGYTF. The CDR3 coding sequence is TGTGCCAGCAGCTTACAACGCGGAAACTATGGCTACACCTTC.

The chain couples TRBV4-1 to TRBJ2-6, with a weak D call TRBD2 (5 bases). The V end was cut by 1 base, the J end by 0 bases, with 13 bases between. This CDR3 spans 18 amino acids. In germline, CDR1 is MGHRA, CDR2 YSYEKL. The CDR3 region is CASSQAGEPTSGANVLTF. The CDR3 DNA follows: TGCGCCAGCAGCCAAGCCGGGGAGCCCACCTCTGGGGCCAACGTCCTGACTTTC.

J is TRBJ1-2 and V is TRBV7-9; 7 bases are a match to TRBD1. Germline CDR1 reads SEHNR; CDR2 reads FQNEAQ (reference sequence). The CDR3 consists of 18 residues. With 5 bases clipped from V and 8 bases from J, the junction kept 23 bases outside the gene matches. The CDR3 is CASSPNFLEGGALGGYTF. CDR3 bases: TGTGCCAGCAGCCCCAATTTCCTCGAAGGGGGCGCTTTGGGGGGCTACACCTTC.

The gene calls are TRBV6-5 and TRBJ1-3; 7 positions agree with TRBD1. V was pared by 3 bases and J by 8 bases, with 7 bases of the junction left unmatched. Germline CDR1 is MNHEY and CDR2 is SVGAGI. This CDR3 has 14 residues. Here the CDR3 reads CASSYGAGGDTIYF. As DNA, the CDR3 is TGTGCCAGCAGTTATGGGGCAGGGGGAGACACCATATATTTT.